This T cell receptor beta chain was identified during a study of T cell responses to AZD1222 COVID-19 vaccine. Across the whole study: Second doses at about 4 or about 12 weeks were pooled.

Study-wide results and limits: AZD1222 recipients seropositive at baseline numbered only six. White British people made up most donors, females outnumbered males, and clonal diversity was possibly underestimated. After two AZD1222 doses, spike-specific TCR breadth and depth rose versus day 0.

Comments on this clone: Its specificity is not known.

TCRdb's table, derived via immunoSEQ multiplex PCR, lists solely in-frame clones and lacks some. The table lists over 150,000 clones, about nine tenths of them singletons. The clonotype was recovered from an adult in good health. This material consisted of peripheral blood, taken on day 0 of AZD1222 vaccination.

CDR3 region: CASSLGVGTTQFF. The DNA for the CDR3 is TGTGCCAGCAGCTTGGGGGTGGGGACCACACAGTTCTTC. The chain employs TRBV5-6 and TRBJ2-1; D is possibly TRBD1 or TRBD2 (5 bases each). The V and J ends lost 0 bases and 13 bases respectively, with 14 bases between them. The CDR3 is made up of 13 amino acids. The germline gives CDR1 SGHDT, CDR2 YYEEEE.